Included here is one T cell receptor beta chain sequence, with context. Antigen unknown. The CDR3 has 12 residues. Germline CDR1 and CDR2: MNHEY and SVGAGI. Trimming stripped 5 bases from V and 6 bases from J, with 11 bases between. Next came a second PCR, run for about 7 to 12 cycles, which used a sample-barcoded 5' primer along with a J-beta primer mix. Researchers report that a template-switch adaptor with 12 random nucleotides tagged each cDNA molecule. TCRdb re-derived calls from the 5' RACE reads in MiXCR, one entry per CDR3 protein. Altogether about 970,000 distinct CDR3 sequences are present, just over 50% being singletons, with the ten largest covering about a fifth. The entry originates in a study of blood T cells in healthy people across ages. Points from the study as a whole: The fall in TCR beta diversity per million T cells was roughly linear with age.

The source is an older woman in good health. The V and J genes are TRBV6-5 and TRBJ2-7; D might be TRBD2 (5 bases). The sequenced sample was blood. CDR3 sequence (DNA): TGTGCCAGCAGTCTACCCGGACTCGAGCAGTACTTC. Translation: CASSLPGLEQYF.